Listed below are T cell receptor beta chains from one sample, sequenced in a study of a mutant IDH1 vaccine in newly diagnosed glioma. Profiled with immunoSEQ multiplex PCR; TCRdb holds only in-frame clones, not every one. Seen here are some 45,000 clones, 83% observed once, and the top ten hold roughly 4.6%. These receptors are not linked to any known antigen. The material was PBMCs, obtained from a glioma patient whose treatment included an IDH1 peptide vaccine. These receptors all come from a woman aged 50 to 65 with glioma. The CDR3 runs from the conserved cysteine through the conserved F or W. The D gene is left open where the match is weak. Clone size, where shown, is once, few, many, or a class for clones that have expanded.

j_call clone_size v_call d_call cdr3_nt cdr3_aa
TRBJ1-5 once TRBV18 NA TGTGCCAGCTCACCCGCGGGGGATCGAAGCAATCAGCCCCAGCATTTT CASSPAGDRSNQPQHF
TRBJ2-1 NA TRBV25-1 TRBD2 TGTGCCAGCCGTGAGGCGGGGGGGTACAATGAGCAGTTCTTC CASREAGGYNEQFF
TRBJ2-7 NA TRBV27 NA TGTGCCAGCAGTCCTTTCCCCCGGGGCCCCTACGAGCAGTACTTC CASSPFPRGPYEQYF
TRBJ2-1 NA TRBV5-1 TRBD2 TGCGCCAGCAGCCAAGGGACTAGCGGGGGTGTGAATGAGCAGTTCTTC CASSQGTSGGVNEQFF
TRBJ1-2 NA TRBV19 NA TGTGCCAGTAGGCGGGTCAGTGACTATGGCTACACCTTC CASRRVSDYGYTF
TRBJ1-4 NA TRBV7-2 TRBD1 TGTGCCAGCAGCCGCCTACAGGGGCGGAATGAAAAACTGTTTTTT CASSRLQGRNEKLFF
TRBJ2-7 few TRBV7-2 NA TGTGCCAGCAGCTTAACCACCTTAGCAGGCGAGCAGTACTTC CASSLTTLAGEQYF
TRBJ1-4 NA TRBV7-9 TRBD1 TGTGCCAGCAGCTTCGACAGGGTGATTTACGAAAAACTGTTTTTT CASSFDRVIYEKLFF
TRBJ1-1 NA TRBV5-4 TRBD1 TGTGCCAGCAGCCCTGATTCCGGGACAGGCTTGAACACTGAAGCTTTCTTT CASSPDSGTGLNTEAFF
TRBJ1-5 NA TRBV9 NA TGTGCCAGCAGCGTAGCTGGCCAGGTCAATCAGCCCCAGCATTTT CASSVAGQVNQPQHF
TRBJ2-7 NA TRBV6-6 TRBD1 TGTGCCAGCTTTCCCCGGGACAGACCCTACGAGCAGTACTTC CASFPRDRPYEQYF
TRBJ1-2 NA TRBV7-2 NA TGTGCCAGCAGCCCCGTTGGGGCCGTAGCTAACTATGGCTACACCTTC CASSPVGAVANYGYTF
TRBJ1-1 few TRBV19 NA TGTGCCAGTACCGAAAAGACAGGCTCGAACACTGAAGCTTTCTTT CASTEKTGSNTEAFF
TRBJ2-7 NA TRBV5-1 NA TGCGCCAGCAGCCCCGGTAGCAGCTCCTACGAGCAGTACTTC CASSPGSSSYEQYF
TRBJ1-1 NA TRBV2 NA TGTGCCAGCAGTTACCGGGGTAGCACTGAAGCTTTCTTT CASSYRGSTEAFF
TRBJ2-7 NA TRBV7-8 TRBD2 TGTGCCAGCAGCCGAGCGGGAGGCTACGAGCAGTACTTC CASSRAGGYEQYF
TRBJ1-4 NA TRBV10-3 NA TGTGCCATCAGTGAGGGGATATTATATCAGGGTGGTAATGAAAAACTGTTTTTT CAISEGILYQGGNEKLFF
TRBJ1-1 few TRBV30 NA TGTGCCTGGGTTCAGGCGAACACTGAAGCTTTCTTT CAWVQANTEAFF
TRBJ1-5 NA TRBV5-1 NA TGCGCCAGCAGCTTCGGGGGGAGCAATCAGCCCCAGCATTTT CASSFGGSNQPQHF
TRBJ1-1 NA TRBV27 NA TGTGCCAGCATGACAGTGAACACTGAAGCTTTCTTT CASMTVNTEAFF
TRBJ1-1 NA TRBV19 NA TGTGCCAGTAGTTACCCCAGGGTGGGTAGCACTGAAGCTTTCTTT CASSYPRVGSTEAFF
TRBJ2-7 NA TRBV5-4 NA TGTGCCAGCAGCTTTCGGGCAGGGGCAATCTACGAGCAGTACTTC CASSFRAGAIYEQYF
TRBJ1-1 NA TRBV5-1 NA TGCGCCAGCAGCTCCCAGGGGAGGGCTTTCTTT CASSSQGRAFF
TRBJ1-1 NA TRBV9 NA TGTGCCAGCAGCGTAAGGGGAGGGAGGCTGAACACTGAAGCTTTCTTT CASSVRGGRLNTEAFF
TRBJ1-1 NA TRBV19 NA TGTGCCAGTAGTATTGTAGGTGGGGGGTACACTGAAGCTTTCTTT CASSIVGGGYTEAFF
TRBJ1-2 NA TRBV28 TRBD1 TGTGCCAGCAGGTCGGGACAGCCCTATGGCTACACCTTC CASRSGQPYGYTF
TRBJ1-6 NA TRBV7-8 NA TGTGCCAGCAGCTTAGGCGACAGATCAAGCTCCTATAATTCACCCCTCCACTTT CASSLGDRSSSYNSPLHF
TRBJ1-1 NA TRBV14 TRBD1 TGTGCCAGCAGCCAAGAAGTCCAGGGGGCTGAAGCTTTCTTT CASSQEVQGAEAFF
TRBJ2-1 few TRBV27 NA TGTGCCAGCAGTTTATCATTTGGTGAGCAGTTCTTC CASSLSFGEQFF
TRBJ2-1 NA TRBV29-1 NA TGCAGCGTTGGGGCCAATGAGCAGTTCTTC CSVGANEQFF
TRBJ1-1 NA TRBV28 NA TGTGCCAGCAGTGGGGGTGCTGGGGGCACTGAAGCTTTCTTT CASSGGAGGTEAFF
TRBJ2-7 NA TRBV29-1 NA TGCAGCGTTGAATCCTTTCGGGCTACAACCTACGAGCAGTACTTC CSVESFRATTYEQYF
TRBJ1-1 NA TRBV27 NA TGTGCCAGCAGTGGGAGACAGGTCGGAGAAGCTTTCTTT CASSGRQVGEAFF
TRBJ2-7 once TRBV27 TRBD1 TGTGCCAGCAGTTTATCGAGGGACAGGGGCTACGAGCAGTACTTC CASSLSRDRGYEQYF
TRBJ1-6 once TRBV18 TRBD1 TGTGCCAGCTCACCGGACAGGGAAGGTTACTCACCCCTCCACTTT CASSPDREGYSPLHF
TRBJ2-7 NA TRBV7-2 NA TGTGCCAGCAGTCCGGGACCCCAGGGGATAGGGCTTTACGAGCAGTACTTC CASSPGPQGIGLYEQYF
TRBJ1-1 few TRBV25-1 NA TGTGCCAGCAGTCATCGGGGCACTGAAGCTTTCTTT CASSHRGTEAFF
TRBJ1-4 once TRBV4-2 TRBD1 TGTGCCAGCAGCCAAGTGGTGGGGACAGCAACTAATGAAAAACTGTTTTTT CASSQVVGTATNEKLFF
TRBJ1-1 once TRBV5-1 NA TGCGCCAGCAGCTTGGCGGGCCTTCCAGAGACTGAAGCTTTCTTT CASSLAGLPETEAFF
TRBJ2-7 NA TRBV18 NA TGTGCCAGCTCACCCTGGGGGACCTACGAGCAGTACTTC CASSPWGTYEQYF
TRBJ1-1 once TRBV6-1 NA TGTGCCAGCCGGGAAGGCACTGAAGCTTTCTTT CASREGTEAFF
TRBJ1-6 NA TRBV11-1 NA TGTGCCAGCAGCTTAGAAGGTCAGAACAATTCACCCCTCCACTTT CASSLEGQNNSPLHF
TRBJ1-1 NA TRBV7-2 NA TGTGCCAGCAGCTTAGTGGGGGGCAGCCCTGAAGCTTTCTTT CASSLVGGSPEAFF
TRBJ1-3 NA TRBV9 NA TGTGCCAGCAGCGTCCTGAGCTCTGGAAACACCATATATTTT CASSVLSSGNTIYF
TRBJ2-3 NA TRBV4-3 TRBD2 TGCGCCAGCAGCCAAGGAAGGTGGCGGGGGGCGATCAGCACAGATACGCAGTATTTT CASSQGRWRGAISTDTQYF
TRBJ1-1 NA TRBV5-5 TRBD1 TGTGCCAGCAGCTTCACGACAGGGCTCGCTGAAGCTTTCTTT CASSFTTGLAEAFF
TRBJ1-1 NA TRBV5-8 NA TGTGCCAGCAGCCCCACTTCATACCTGACGAACACTGAAGCTTTCTTT CASSPTSYLTNTEAFF
TRBJ1-1 NA TRBV5-6 NA TGTGCCAGCAGCTTGTACCAGACAGGCCTGAACACTGAAGCTTTCTTT CASSLYQTGLNTEAFF
TRBJ2-3 NA TRBV6-6 NA TGTGCCAGCAGTCGGGGGAGCACAGATACGCAGTATTTT CASSRGSTDTQYF
TRBJ1-3 few TRBV7-8 NA TGTGCCAGCAGCTTAGAGCGGGGAAACACCATATATTTT CASSLERGNTIYF
TRBJ1-2 NA TRBV2 NA TGTGCCAGCAGTGAGGTAGGAGGATCCTATGGCTACACCTTC CASSEVGGSYGYTF
TRBJ1-5 once TRBV4-2 NA TGTGCCAGCAGCCAAGATGGGGGGGGGAGTACGGGCAATCAGCCCCAGCATTTT CASSQDGGGSTGNQPQHF
TRBJ1-4 once TRBV11-2 NA TGTGCCAGCAGCCCCAGGGCTTTTGCAACTAATGAAAAACTGTTTTTT CASSPRAFATNEKLFF
TRBJ1-2 NA TRBV27 NA TGTGCCAGCAGTTTATCTGGCCCTAACTATGGCTACACCTTC CASSLSGPNYGYTF
TRBJ1-2 NA TRBV10-3 NA TGTGCCATCGGGGACCGTAGGGCCGGCTACACCTTC CAIGDRRAGYTF
TRBJ2-2 NA TRBV11-3 TRBD1 TGTGCCAGCAGCTACCTCAGACAGGGGGGAATTTGGAACACCGGGGAGCTGTTTTTT CASSYLRQGGIWNTGELFF
TRBJ2-7 NA TRBV6-1 NA TGTGCCAGCAGTGAATCGGCCTACGAGCAGTACTTC CASSESAYEQYF
TRBJ2-7 NA TRBV25-1 TRBD1 TGTGCCAGCAGTGAATTTGGGACAGGGTCCGAGCAGTACTTC CASSEFGTGSEQYF
TRBJ2-2 NA TRBV7-2 NA TGTGCCAGCAGCTTTACAGGGGGGGTCGGGGAGCTGTTTTTT CASSFTGGVGELFF